The TCR beta chain under discussion was sequenced for a study of CD8+ T cells in alopecia areata. On this clone itself: Antigen: not known.

Study-wide results and limits: In lesional scalp, particularly from alopecia totalis/universalis, clonality was higher than in normal scalp. Scalp samples also contribute reads from the resident alphabeta T cells found in normal skin.

Extracted RNA was reverse transcribed into cDNA, the sequencing template. Sequencing was performed with immunoSEQ multiplex PCR; in TCRdb, only in-frame clones are kept and a portion is missing. The sample lists over 85,000 clones, around 44% seen once, with about 0.79% in the top ten. With 6 bases removed from V and 8 bases from J, the gap between germline ends came to 10 bases. In germline, CDR1 is DFQATT, CDR2 SNEGSKA (reference sequence). The CDR3 totals 10 residues. Material: CD4+ T cells sorted from blood. The chain has TRBV20-1 and TRBJ1-2; D unclear. The receptor's source is a human donor with alopecia areata. The CDR3 loop is CSALSRGYTF. As DNA, the CDR3 is TGCAGTGCCCTGTCTCGGGGCTACACCTTC.